The clone carrying this TCR beta chain was seen a few times. Antigen: not known. The sample comes from a study of regulatory T cells in long-lasting Graves disease. Study conclusions and caveats: When disease was persistent, TRBV28, TRBJ1-2 and TRBJ2-5 were the favored segments. Patients with persistent Graves' had lower TCR diversity than newly diagnosed patients.

The time point here: newly diagnosed GD, antithyroid drugs for less than 3 months. Isolated PBMC RNA provided the starting material for the TCR library. To make TCR beta libraries, researchers used iRepertoire HTBI primers and Arm-PCR of CDR3 regions. TCRdb processed the multiplex PCR reads anew with MiXCR; each CDR3 protein has one entry. The repertoire holds 380,000 or so distinct CDR3 sequences, with 15% to 20% as singletons. With 7 bases clipped from V and 4 bases from J, the junction kept 3 bases outside the gene matches. The CDR3 has 12 residues. Germline values: CDR1 MDHEN, CDR2 SYDVKM. These data were also reused for a study on T cells in Graves' hyperthyroidism and ophthalmopathy. That study reports: Pregnant or lactating patients were excluded, as were those with uncontrolled infection or other autoimmune disease. A model built on 13 V-J features separated ophthalmopathy from stable hyperthyroidism.

The genes are TRBV28 and TRBJ1-2; 7 positions match TRBD1. This sequence was found in a woman between 18 and 30 years old with Graves disease. Source: peripheral blood mononuclear cells (PBMCs), taken at new diagnosis, from a patient treated with antithyroid drugs. CDR3 loop: CASMTGTYGYTF. The CDR3 bases are TGTGCCAGCATGACAGGGACCTATGGCTACACCTTC.